The 24 T cell receptor beta chains in this list originate from one sample, sequenced in a study of prognosis after radiotherapy for stage I lung cancer. With two-round multiplex PCR, TCR beta CDR3 sequences were amplified from genomic DNA. The use of primers specific to each TRBV and TRBJ gene characterized first-round PCR. MiXCR, run by TCRdb on the multiplex PCR reads, gives a single entry per CDR3 protein. The data show around 63,000 distinct CDR3 sequences, 26% seen once. The sequencing used PBMCs, collected before or after stereotactic body radiation therapy (not recorded which). The receptors originated from a donor older than 45 with non-small cell lung cancer.

This clonotype was detected many times. The rearrangement joins TRBV5-1 to TRBJ1-6, with D perhaps matching TRBD1 (5 bases). Per germline, CDR1 SGHRS and CDR2 YFSETQ. This CDR3 spans 14 amino acids. V was cut by 3 bases and J by 7 bases, with 11 bases left in between. The CDR3 spells CASSSGTENSPLHF. The CDR3 nucleotides read TGCGCCAGCAGCTCTGGGACGGAGAATTCACCCCTCCACTTT.

The V and J genes are TRBV7-2 and TRBJ2-7; D call uncertain. Germline V gene data show CDR1 as SGHTA and CDR2 as FQGNSA. CDR3 length equals 13 residues. Trimming shortened V by 5 bases and J by 2 bases, and 10 bases separated the two germline ends. The DNA of the CDR3 is TGTGCCAGCAGCCTTGTGGGCCCCTACGAGCAGTACTTC. Its translation: CASSLVGPYEQYF.

This clonotype was counted ten times or more. The chain recombines TRBV4-1 with TRBJ1-3, with D uncertain. Trimming pared 4 bases from V and 0 bases from J, leaving 10 bases between. Germline CDR1 is MGHRA and CDR2 is YSYEKL. The CDR3 is 15 residues long. CDR3 in DNA: TGCGCCAGCAGCCTTTACGATCGCTCTGGAAACACCATATATTTT. Translation gives CASSLYDRSGNTIYF.

In its sample, this clonotype was seen many times. This rearrangement joins TRBV6-2 or TRBV6-3 to TRBJ2-7; TRBD1 is a possible D gene (6 bases). V lost 8 bases and J lost 3, with 17 bases in between. Germline-derived CDR1 and CDR2 are MNHEY and SVGEGT. CDR3 length: 14 amino acids. The CDR3 nucleotides are TGTGCCAGCCTCGGCGGACAGAAGCTCTACGAGCAGTACTTC. Translation: CASLGGQKLYEQYF.

The J gene is TRBJ2-3, the V gene TRBV13; D not resolved. With 5 bases removed from V and 2 bases from J, the gap between germline ends came to 14 bases. Germline loops: CDR1 PRHDT, CDR2 FYEKMQ (reference sequence). This CDR3 region has 15 residues. The CDR3 DNA is TGTGCCAGCAGCCTAATTGGATTTCACACAGATACGCAGTATTTT. Its translation is CASSLIGFHTDTQYF.

This clonotype has ten or more counts. The rearrangement joins TRBV7-9 to TRBJ1-1, with TRBD1 identical over 7 bases. Germline CDR1 reads SEHNR; CDR2 reads FQNEAQ (reference sequence). This CDR3 has 13 residues. Trimming cost V 7 bases and J 1 base; bases outside gene matches: 3. The CDR3 DNA reads TGTGCCAGCACCAGGACAGGGAACACTGAAGCTTTCTTT. Its translation is CASTRTGNTEAFF.

This clonotype was picked up many times. The V gene is TRBV30, the J gene TRBJ2-6; 9 bases map to TRBD1. Germline CDR1 GTSNPN, CDR2 SVGIG (reference sequence). The V gene end was trimmed by 3 bases and the J gene end by 2 bases; junction bases not matched to a gene: 14. The CDR3 sequence is 19 residues long. The CDR3 bases are TGTGCCTGGAGCGACTACCGGGACAGGGAGATTACTGGGGCCAACGTCCTGACTTTC. Its protein is CAWSDYRDREITGANVLTF.

As concerns this clonotype: A single base separates this from a much larger clone, so it may be a read error. The chain recombines TRBV7-3 with TRBJ2-7; 8 nucleotides align to TRBD2. This CDR3 has 16 residues. The V gene end was trimmed by 4 bases and the J gene end by 5 bases; junction bases not matched to a gene: 13. From germline, CDR1 is SGHTA and CDR2 FQGTGA. In DNA form, the CDR3 reads TGTGCCAGCAGCTCCCTTCCGGGACTAGGGACTAACGAGCAGTACTTC. The encoded protein is CASSSLPGLGTNEQYF.

Turning to this clonotype: A single base is all that separates this from a far larger clone, so a read error is likely. The gene calls are TRBV6-5 and TRBJ1-2, with D tentatively TRBD1 (6 bases). Germline V gene sequence: CDR1 MNHEY, CDR2 SVGAGI. CDR3 length: 14 residues. V shed 9 bases and J shed 7 bases, with 21 bases lying between them. The chain's CDR3 is CARSGSGDSGGYTF. CDR3 nucleotide sequence: TGTGCCAGAAGTGGATCAGGGGATTCGGGTGGCTACACCTTC.

This clonotype occurred many times. The J gene is TRBJ1-5, the V gene TRBV5-5; tentatively, D is TRBD1 (6 bases). The CDR3 is made up of 15 amino acids. Trimming stripped 2 bases from V and 1 base from J, with 10 bases between. Germline V gene lookup returns CDR1 SGHKS and CDR2 YYEKEE (reference sequence). CDR3 DNA: TGTGCCAGCAGCTTCGGGGGCTTAAGCAATCAGCCCCAGCATTTT. Its translation is CASSFGGLSNQPQHF.

Remarks on this clonotype: With only one base between it and a far larger clone, this is likely a read error. The V call is TRBV6-8, the J call TRBJ2-7; possible D gene TRBD1, 6 bases. This CDR3 contains 13 residues. Trimming removed 6 bases from V and 3 bases from J, with 12 bases in between. Germline CDR1 and CDR2: MNHGY and SAAAGT. In DNA form, the CDR3 reads TGTGCCAGCAGCAGGGGAGACGTCTACGAGCAGTACTTC. It codes for CASSRGDVYEQYF.

This clonotype was seen many times. The CDR3 is CASSYSSTASGNTIYF. The DNA for the CDR3 is TGTGCCAGCAGTTACTCTAGCACAGCCTCTGGAAACACCATATATTTT. The V and J genes are TRBV6-5 and TRBJ1-3; D uncertain. This CDR3 spans 16 amino acids. The V gene's germline CDR1 is MNHEY and CDR2 SVGAGI. V was trimmed by 0 bases and J by 0 bases, leaving 9 bases between them.

A note on this clonotype: A single base separates this from a much larger clone, so it may be a read error. The V call is TRBV5-1, the J call TRBJ1-5, with a possible D match to TRBD1 (6 bases). Germline V gene sequence: CDR1 SGHRS, CDR2 YFSETQ. This CDR3 is built from 15 residues. CDR3 sequence: CASGLAGQQNQPQHF. CDR3 bases: TGCGCCAGCGGCTTGGCAGGACAGCAAAATCAGCCCCAGCATTTT.

With regard to this clonotype: An end of the junction differs from the germline gene, which may be a read error. The rearrangement links TRBV6-5 to TRBJ2-3; the D call may be TRBD1 or TRBD2 (5 bases each). The CDR3 contains 16 residues. Per the germline V gene, CDR1 is MNHEY and CDR2 is SVGAGI. The CDR3 sequence: CASIYSTRGCTDTQYF. CDR3 sequence (DNA): TGTGCCAGCATTTACTCCACTAGGGGTTGCACAGATACGCAGTATTTT.

This clonotype was recorded at least ten times. The chain joins TRBV2 to TRBJ1-1, with 7 bases identical to TRBD1. The CDR3 is 13 residues long. CDR1 and CDR2 (germline): SNHLY, FYNNEI. The ends lost 7 bases at V and 4 bases at J; junction bases unmatched: 6. CDR3 DNA sequence: TGTGCCAGCACTACAGGGGTGGGCACTGAAGCTTTCTTT. Protein: CASTTGVGTEAFF.

This clonotype was detected many times. V is TRBV5-1 and J is TRBJ2-2; D is unclear. CDR1 and CDR2 (germline): SGHRS, YFSETQ. The V end lost 1 base, the J end lost 2 bases, and 0 bases lay between the germline ends. This CDR3 is built from 12 residues. The CDR3 coding sequence is TGCGCCAGCAGCTTGAACACCGGGGAGCTGTTTTTT. Amino acids: CASSLNTGELFF.

In its sample, this clonotype was seen many times. The genes are TRBV19 and TRBJ2-5; the match to TRBD1 covers 7 bases. This CDR3 is built from 13 residues. Germline V gives CDR1 LNHDA, CDR2 SQIVND (reference sequence). V lost 5 bases and J lost 5; bases outside the gene matches: 5. CDR3 region: CASSSGTVETQYF. The CDR3 DNA sequence: TGTGCCAGTAGTTCGGGGACAGTCGAGACCCAGTACTTC.

In the case of this clonotype: One end of the junction varies from germline; a read error may be responsible. This chain links TRBV6-5 with TRBJ1-5; D is possibly TRBD1 (6 bases). This CDR3 contains 18 residues. Looked up from germline, CDR1 is MNHEY and CDR2 is SVGAGI. The CDR3 nucleotides read TGTACCAGCAGTTCTGGGAGGGGGTTTAAAGCTAGCAATCTGCCCCAGCATTTT. It encodes CTSSSGRGFKASNLPQHF.

This clonotype was found many times. The rearrangement uses TRBV5-6 and TRBJ2-3; 8 bases match TRBD2. The ends lost 4 bases at V and 10 bases at J; junction bases unmatched: 14. The length of the CDR3 is 15 residues. Germline values: CDR1 SGHDT, CDR2 YYEEEE. In DNA form, the CDR3 reads TGTGCCAGCAGCGGCGGTTTAGGCGGGGGGAACCCGCAGTATTTT. Translating it yields CASSGGLGGGNPQYF.

A word on this clonotype: Just one base apart from a much larger clone, this may be a read error. This sequence joins TRBV20-1 and TRBJ1-1; D call uncertain. Germline V gives CDR1 DFQATT, CDR2 SNEGSKA (reference sequence). Trimming shortened V by 5 bases and J by 4 bases, and 17 bases separated the two germline ends. The CDR3 sequence is 14 residues long. CDR3 loop: CSAPPQSAFTEAFF. CDR3 nucleotides: TGCAGTGCTCCACCCCAATCCGCTTTCACTGAAGCTTTCTTT.

On this clonotype itself: A much more abundant neighbour one base away suggests this may be a read error. J is TRBJ1-4 and V is TRBV30; TRBD1 matches at 7 bases. The CDR3 contains 14 residues. Per the germline V gene, CDR1 is GTSNPN and CDR2 is SVGIG (reference sequence). This CDR3 reads CAWSEGGVHENLFF. In DNA form, the CDR3 reads TGTGCCTGGAGTGAAGGGGGCGTGCATGAAAACCTGTTTTTT.

This clonotype was observed at least ten times. This chain links TRBV7-9 with TRBJ2-3, with D perhaps TRBD2 (5 bases). V was clipped by 3 bases and J by 3 bases, with 16 bases between them. Germline assignment: CDR1 SEHNR and CDR2 FQNEAQ (reference sequence). The CDR3 is 16 amino acids. The CDR3 DNA sequence: TGTGCCAGCAGCTTTCGGGCAGGCGGGTTTACAGATACGCAGTATTTT. Translating it yields CASSFRAGGFTDTQYF.

This clonotype was observed at least ten times. The gene calls are TRBV12-3 or TRBV12-4 and TRBJ2-5; 12 bases line up with TRBD2. The CDR3 is 15 residues long. Trimming cost V 6 bases and J 7 bases; bases outside gene matches: 9. DNA for the CDR3: TGTGCCAGCAGCACTACGACTAGCGGGGGAAGGACCCAGTACTTC. Translated, it gives CASSTTTSGGRTQYF.

This clonotype was counted only a few times. The DNA of the CDR3 is TGTGCCAGCAGTGGGGGGACTAGCGGGGACAATGAGCAGTTCTTC. It specifies CASSGGTSGDNEQFF. The chain recombines TRBV9 with TRBJ2-1, with TRBD2 identical over 13 bases. The CDR3 runs to 15 residues. CDR1 SGDLS and CDR2 YYNGEE come from the germline V gene. The junction had 4 bases not matched to a gene; V was cut back by 5 bases and J by 5 bases. Full variable domain (remainder filled in from reference TRBV9 and TRBJ2-1): DSGVTQTPKHLITATGQRVTLRCSPRSGDLSVYWYQQSLDQGLQFLIQYYNGEERAKGNILERFSAQQFPDLHSELNLSSLELGDSALYFCASSGGTSGDNEQFFGPGTRLTVL.